The 29 T cell receptor beta chains below all came from one sample that was sequenced in a study of early T cells in non-severe SARS-CoV-2 infection. From the 5' RACE reads, TCRdb called clonotypes with MiXCR, one entry per CDR3 protein. Among 100,000 to 150,000 distinct CDR3 sequences listed, 14% to 15% were seen once. Sequenced sample: whole blood. The receptors were sampled from an adult who was a healthcare worker with PCR-confirmed SARS-CoV-2 infection or an uninfected control (not recorded which).

This clonotype was found a few times. This sequence joins TRBV24-1 and TRBJ2-1; tentatively, D is TRBD2 (5 bases). Germline loops: CDR1 KGHDR, CDR2 SFDVKD. There are 13 residues in the CDR3. V lost 4 bases and J 4 bases, leaving 7 bases between the germline ends. The DNA for the CDR3 is TGTGCCACCAGTGACTCGGGGTACAATGAGCAGTTCTTC. Its translation: CATSDSGYNEQFF.

The genes are TRBV28 and TRBJ2-2; D possibly corresponds to TRBD1 (6 bases). The germline CDR1 and CDR2 sequences are MDHEN and SYDVKM. This CDR3 region has 15 residues. Trimming left V 6 bases short and J 4 bases short, with 15 bases between. The CDR3 loop is CASRPSLGGTGELFF. CDR3 bases: TGTGCCAGCAGACCCTCCCTAGGGGGCACCGGGGAGCTGTTTTTT.

This clonotype was observed a few times. The CDR3, as DNA: TGTGCCAGCAGCCCGGGGGGTGACTCCTATAATTCACCCCTCCACTTT. Translation: CASSPGGDSYNSPLHF. The chain carries TRBV5-4 and TRBJ1-6, with D possibly being TRBD1 (5 bases). The CDR3 loop spans 16 amino acids. CDR1 SGHNT and CDR2 YYREEE come from the germline V gene (reference sequence). Trimming stripped 4 bases from V and 0 bases from J, with 11 bases between. The full variable domain, rest sourced from reference TRBV5-4 and TRBJ1-6, is ETGVTQSPTHLIKTRGQQVTLRCSSQSGHNTVSWYQQALGQGPQFIFQYYREEENGRGNFPPRFSGLQFPNYSSELNVNALELDDSALYLCASSPGGDSYNSPLHFGNGTRLTVT.

The gene calls are TRBV11-2 and TRBJ2-7, with D perhaps being TRBD1 or TRBD2 (6 bases each). Germline CDR1 is SGHAT and CDR2 is FQNNGV. V shed 4 bases and J shed 3 bases, with 16 bases lying between them. The CDR3 runs to 15 residues. For the CDR3, the DNA is TGTGCCAGCAGCTCAAACCCGGGGGCCTTCTACGAGCAGTACTTC. Translating it yields CASSSNPGAFYEQYF.

The V gene is TRBV3-1, the J gene TRBJ1-2, with D perhaps TRBD1 (5 bases). This CDR3 is built from 16 residues. Trimming took off 3 bases at V and 1 base at J, with 15 bases between the two ends. The germline V gene encodes CDR1 LGHDT and CDR2 YNNKEL (reference sequence). CDR3 loop: CASSQYLAGGNYGYTF. CDR3 nucleotides: TGTGCCAGCAGCCAGTACCTCGCCGGGGGTAACTATGGCTACACCTTC. Looking up the rest from reference TRBV3-1 and TRBJ1-2 gives the full variable domain: DTAVSQTPKYLVTQMGNDKSIKCEQNLGHDTMYWYKQDSKKFLKIMFSYNNKELIINETVPNRFSPKSPDKAHLNLHINSLELGDSAVYFCASSQYLAGGNYGYTFGSGTRLTVV.

The chain is built from TRBV5-1 and TRBJ2-3; D uncertain. Germline V lookup: CDR1 SGHRS, CDR2 YFSETQ. With 1 base removed from V and 4 bases from J, the gap between germline ends came to 7 bases. The CDR3 consists of 13 residues. The CDR3 reads CASSLNMADTQYF. The CDR3 nucleotides are TGCGCCAGCAGCTTGAATATGGCAGATACGCAGTATTTT.

This clonotype was seen only a few times. A read error may produce the germline difference seen at one junction end. The chain has TRBV4-1 and TRBJ2-7, with D perhaps matching TRBD2 (5 bases). CDR1 is MGHRA and CDR2 is YSYEKL in the germline V gene. CDR3 length equals 14 residues. The DNA of the CDR3 is TGTGCCAGCAGCCAAGAAGTAGTCGGGATCCGGCAGTACTTC. Protein product: CASSQEVVGIRQYF.

The gene calls are TRBV3-1 and TRBJ1-1, with 7 bases that match TRBD1. There are 15 residues in the CDR3. The J segment lost 7 bases and the V segment lost 5 bases, leaving 13 bases of the junction unmatched. CDR1 is LGHDT and CDR2 is YNNKEL in the germline V gene (reference sequence). The CDR3 reads CASSSRDRSTDEAFF. DNA for the CDR3: TGTGCCAGCAGCTCCCGGGACAGATCGACTGATGAAGCTTTCTTT. The full variable domain, in which reference TRBV3-1 and TRBJ1-1 provide the parts outside the CDR3, is DTAVSQTPKYLVTQMGNDKSIKCEQNLGHDTMYWYKQDSKKFLKIMFSYNNKELIINETVPNRFSPKSPDKAHLNLHINSLELGDSAVYFCASSSRDRSTDEAFFGQGTRLTVV.

This clonotype was seen repeatedly, ten times or more. The V and J genes are TRBV29-1 and TRBJ1-6; no reliable D call. Germline CDR1 and CDR2: SQVTM and ANQGSEA. The CDR3 length is 12 residues. Trimming cost V 8 bases and J 9 bases, with 14 bases left between them. CDR3 protein: CSPSIGGSPLHF. As DNA, the CDR3 is TGCAGCCCCTCCATTGGCGGTTCACCCCTCCACTTT.

This clonotype was seen a few times. The gene calls are TRBV12-3 or TRBV12-4 and TRBJ2-5; D perhaps matches TRBD1 (5 bases). This CDR3 region has 13 residues. The V end was cut by 8 bases, the J end by 3 bases, with 13 bases between. In nucleotides, the CDR3 is TGTGCCAGCCGGCAGGCAGGGAAAGAGACCCAGTACTTC. Encoded protein: CASRQAGKETQYF.

This clonotype was detected a few times. The chain combines TRBV20-1 with TRBJ1-1; D is uncertain. Germline V CDR1 and CDR2: DFQATT, SNEGSKA (reference sequence). The length of the CDR3 is 17 residues. The germline V and J ends were trimmed by 3 bases and 1 base, with 21 bases remaining between them. CDR3 in amino acids: CSARNYGWTVKNTEAFF. The DNA of the CDR3 is TGCAGTGCTAGGAATTATGGGTGGACGGTTAAGAACACTGAAGCTTTCTTT.

The rearrangement joins TRBV20-1 to TRBJ2-1, with 12 bases that match TRBD2. The CDR3 runs to 14 residues. Per germline, CDR1 DFQATT and CDR2 SNEGSKA (reference sequence). Trimming at V came to 5 bases and at J to 5 bases, leaving 4 bases not matched to a gene. The CDR3 region is CSALLAGGHNEQFF. The CDR3, as DNA: TGCAGTGCTTTACTAGCGGGGGGTCACAATGAGCAGTTCTTC.

This clonotype was picked up many times. The rearrangement uses TRBV29-1 and TRBJ1-1; 9 bases are shared with TRBD1. J was trimmed by 1 base and V by 6 bases; bases with no gene match: 9. The CDR3 runs to 15 residues. Germline-derived CDR1 and CDR2 are SQVTM and ANQGSEA. CDR3 sequence: CSVRVPGQGNTEAFF. Here the CDR3 DNA reads TGCAGCGTCAGAGTCCCGGGACAGGGGAACACTGAAGCTTTCTTT. Complete variable domain (other parts from reference TRBV29-1 and TRBJ1-1): SAVISQKPSRDICQRGTSLTIQCQVDSQVTMMFWYRQQPGQSLTLIATANQGSEATYESGFVIDKFPISRPNLTFSTLTVSNMSPEDSSIYLCSVRVPGQGNTEAFFGQGTRLTVV.

The chain uses TRBV20-1 and TRBJ2-7; TRBD2 aligns across 8 bases. This CDR3 comprises 12 residues. Per the germline V gene, CDR1 is DFQATT and CDR2 is SNEGSKA (reference sequence). V gave up 3 bases and J gave up 7 bases; unmatched junction bases: 5. CDR3 nucleotides: TGCAGTGCTAGTCCCTCGGGAGGGGAGCAGTACTTC. It specifies CSASPSGGEQYF.

This clonotype has ten or more counts. The V call is TRBV3-1, the J call TRBJ1-2; D gene unclear. The CDR3 contains 14 residues. Germline V gives CDR1 LGHDT, CDR2 YNNKEL (reference sequence). V lost 0 bases and J lost 4, with 9 bases in between. CDR3 sequence (DNA): TGTGCCAGCAGCCAAGAGACCGGCATCTATGGCTACACCTTC. This codes for CASSQETGIYGYTF. Combining the CDR3 with reference TRBV3-1 and TRBJ1-2 gives the whole variable domain DTAVSQTPKYLVTQMGNDKSIKCEQNLGHDTMYWYKQDSKKFLKIMFSYNNKELIINETVPNRFSPKSPDKAHLNLHINSLELGDSAVYFCASSQETGIYGYTFGSGTRLTVV.

This clonotype was seen more than once but under ten times. This chain links TRBV12-3 or TRBV12-4 with TRBJ1-2; D gene unclear. Trimming took 3 bases from V and 3 from J, leaving 11 bases between them. CDR3 length: 14 residues. In DNA, the CDR3 is TGTGCCAGCAGTTTTGTGGCGAAGGACTATGGCTACACCTTC. It translates to CASSFVAKDYGYTF.

The rearrangement joins TRBV7-9 to TRBJ1-2; D is undetermined. The V end was cut by 7 bases, the J end by 8 bases, with 11 bases between. The CDR3 covers 11 residues. The germline gives CDR1 SEHNR, CDR2 FQNEAQ (reference sequence). The CDR3 region is CASTFAGGYTF. The CDR3 bases are TGTGCCAGCACCTTTGCGGGGGGCTACACCTTC.

The sample holds a few counts of this clonotype. CDR3 loop: CSALSPDRAGTDTQYF. DNA for the CDR3: TGCAGTGCTCTTAGCCCGGACAGGGCTGGCACAGATACGCAGTATTTT. The chain joins TRBV20-1 to TRBJ2-3; 8 nucleotides match TRBD1. The CDR3 totals 16 residues. V lost 5 bases, J lost 1 base, and 11 bases stayed unmatched. From germline, CDR1 is DFQATT and CDR2 SNEGSKA (reference sequence).

V and J are TRBV5-5 and TRBJ2-7; D gene uncertain. V gave up 0 bases and J gave up 1 base, with 5 bases separating them. The CDR3 is 13 residues long. Germline V lookup: CDR1 SGHKS, CDR2 YYEKEE (reference sequence). The CDR3 coding sequence is TGTGCCAGCAGCTTGGTCGGATCCTACGAGCAGTACTTC. This gives the protein CASSLVGSYEQYF.

The V gene is TRBV4-1, the J gene TRBJ2-4; tentatively, D is TRBD1 (6 bases). Trimming cost V 0 bases and J 7 bases, with 16 bases left between them. CDR1 is MGHRA, CDR2 YSYEKL, per germline. This CDR3 is 16 amino acids long. The CDR3 protein is CASSQDSGEPQNIQYF. CDR3 DNA sequence: TGCGCCAGCAGCCAAGATTCAGGGGAGCCCCAGAACATTCAGTACTTC.

V gene TRBV3-1 combines with J gene TRBJ1-2; maybe TRBD1 (5 bases). The CDR3 is made up of 14 amino acids. Germline-derived CDR1 and CDR2 are LGHDT and YNNKEL (reference sequence). V was trimmed by 1 base and J by 4 bases, leaving 10 bases between them. The CDR3 DNA reads TGTGCCAGCAGCCAAGCCCCAGGGTCCTATGGCTACACCTTC. Translated, it gives CASSQAPGSYGYTF. Together with reference TRBV3-1 and TRBJ1-2, the CDR3 gives the full variable domain: DTAVSQTPKYLVTQMGNDKSIKCEQNLGHDTMYWYKQDSKKFLKIMFSYNNKELIINETVPNRFSPKSPDKAHLNLHINSLELGDSAVYFCASSQAPGSYGYTFGSGTRLTVV.

A few counts support this clonotype. The chain has TRBV7-9 and TRBJ1-2, with a tentative D call TRBD1 (5 bases). Germline assignment: CDR1 SEHNR and CDR2 FQNEAQ (reference sequence). Trimming took off 5 bases at V and 6 bases at J, with 28 bases between the two ends. This CDR3 comprises 18 residues. Written as DNA, the CDR3 is TGTGCCAGCAGCGAAGGGGTTGGAGGGCAAGGCTTTTTTGATGGCTACACCTTC. It yields the protein CASSEGVGGQGFFDGYTF.

This clonotype was picked up many times. This rearrangement joins TRBV12-3 or TRBV12-4 to TRBJ1-1; no clear D gene. The V gene lost 10 bases and the J gene lost 1 base, with 13 bases spanning the gap. This CDR3 spans 13 amino acids. This chain's CDR3 is CATHPRTNTEAFF. As DNA, the CDR3 is TGTGCCACTCATCCCCGGACGAACACTGAAGCTTTCTTT.

This chain connects TRBV6-2 or TRBV6-3 to TRBJ1-1; possible D gene TRBD1, 6 bases. The CDR3 extends over 14 amino acids. V gave up 6 bases and J gave up 2 bases, with 13 bases separating them. Germline CDR1 MNHEY, CDR2 SVGEGT. The CDR3 reads CASSQQGPNTEAFF. CDR3 nucleotides: TGTGCCAGCAGCCAACAGGGACCCAACACTGAAGCTTTCTTT.

A few counts support this clonotype. The chain uses TRBV6-2 or TRBV6-3 and TRBJ2-1; tentative D call: TRBD1 (5 bases). V gave up 7 bases and J gave up 10 bases, with 17 bases separating them. The CDR3 is 13 amino acids. Germline values: CDR1 MNHEY, CDR2 SVGEGT. This CDR3 is CASTDRHPGEQFF. CDR3 nucleotides: TGTGCCAGCACCGACAGACACCCCGGGGAGCAGTTCTTC.

Regarding this clonotype: No conserved phenylalanine or tryptophan is present at the end of the CDR3, so a read error is the likely explanation. The V and J genes are TRBV4-1 and TRBJ1-1; possibly TRBD1 for D (5 bases). Germline values: CDR1 MGHRA, CDR2 YSYEKL. CDR3 length: 15 amino acids. Trimming took 0 bases from V and 4 from J, leaving 12 bases between them. The CDR3 is CASSQDGQGGTEAFL. The CDR3 DNA follows: TGCGCCAGCAGCCAAGATGGGCAGGGCGGCACTGAAGCTTTCCTT.

This chain's CDR3 is CASSVTTNTGELFF. The CDR3 region has the DNA TGTGCCAGCAGCGTAACCACGAACACCGGGGAGCTGTTTTTT. This sequence joins TRBV9 and TRBJ2-2, with D uncertain. The CDR3 runs to 14 residues. The V end lost 1 base, the J end lost 0 bases, and 4 bases lay between the germline ends. Germline CDR1 reads SGDLS; CDR2 reads YYNGEE. Full variable domain (rest looked up from reference TRBV9 and TRBJ2-2): DSGVTQTPKHLITATGQRVTLRCSPRSGDLSVYWYQQSLDQGLQFLIQYYNGEERAKGNILERFSAQQFPDLHSELNLSSLELGDSALYFCASSVTTNTGELFFGEGSRLTVL.

This clonotype has at least ten counts. V gene TRBV3-1 combines with J gene TRBJ1-1; the match to TRBD1 covers 7 bases. Trimming at V came to 6 bases and at J to 1 base, leaving 5 bases not matched to a gene. CDR1 and CDR2 from the germline V gene are LGHDT and YNNKEL (reference sequence). CDR3 length: 14 residues. CDR3 nucleotide sequence: TGTGCCAGCAGAATGGGACAGTGGAACACTGAAGCTTTCTTT. Its protein is CASRMGQWNTEAFF.

In its sample, this clonotype was seen a few times. V and J are TRBV6-2 or TRBV6-3 and TRBJ1-5, with D unclear. Trimming left V 3 bases short and J 1 base short, with 7 bases between. CDR3 length: 14 amino acids. Germline values: CDR1 MNHEY, CDR2 SVGEGT. The CDR3 DNA is TGTGCCAGCAGTTATTTACAGAGCAATCAGCCCCAGCATTTT. Encoded protein: CASSYLQSNQPQHF.